These T cell receptor beta chains were read from a single sample in a study of T cells in Graves' hyperthyroidism and ophthalmopathy. TCRdb re-called the multiplex PCR reads through MiXCR, storing one row per CDR3 protein. In the table there are 400,000 to 600,000 distinct CDR3 sequences, about a fifth of which are singletons. The specimen was blood. Receptors originate from a man younger than 35 with Graves' hyperthyroidism. Each CDR3 is given with its conserved first and last residue. The D gene is left open where the match is weak. Rows may omit the clone size; those that give it use once, few, many or a size class.

j_gene,len,d_gene,v_gene,abundance,CDR3aa,CDR3nt
TRBJ1-2,15,TRBD1,TRBV5-6,-,CASSFTGDRSYGYTF,TGTGCCAGCAGCTTTACGGGGGACAGGAGCTATGGCTACACCTTC
TRBJ2-7,12,-,TRBV2,-,CASLDTHGSQYF,TGTGCCAGTTTAGACACCCACGGGTCGCAGTACTTC
TRBJ2-7,12,TRBD2,TRBV12-3/TRBV12-4,once,CASSWGGGEQYF,TGTGCCAGCAGTTGGGGCGGGGGCGAGCAGTACTTC
TRBJ1-5,16,-,TRBV14,many,CASSQAAEFSNQPQHF,TGTGCCAGCAGCCAAGCGGCGGAGTTTAGCAATCAGCCCCAGCATTTT
TRBJ1-2,13,-,TRBV3-1,few,CASSQDVGSRYTF,TGTGCCAGCAGCCAAGATGTCGGCAGCCGCTACACCTTC
TRBJ2-7,15,-,TRBV6-5,once,CASSYGRPSSYEQYF,TGTGCCAGCAGTTACGGCAGGCCGAGCTCCTACGAGCAGTACTTC
TRBJ1-5,18,-,TRBV6-1,-,CASSDGWSRASSNQPQHF,TGTGCCAGCAGTGATGGTTGGAGCAGGGCCAGTAGCAATCAGCCCCAGCATTTT
TRBJ2-7,13,-,TRBV28,many,CASSTPLGYEQYF,TGTGCCAGCAGCACTCCCCTAGGGTACGAGCAGTACTTC
TRBJ1-5,12,-,TRBV10-3,many,CAISESGQPQHF,TGTGCCATCAGTGAGTCGGGGCAGCCCCAGCATTTT
TRBJ1-6,15,-,TRBV6-1,many,CASTNVGPSSSPLHF,TGTGCCAGCACTAACGTGGGGCCCTCGAGTTCACCCCTCCACTTT
TRBJ1-2,14,-,TRBV6-1,-,CASSPGTLRYGYTF,TGTGCCAGCAGCCCCGGGACATTAAGATATGGCTACACCTTC
TRBJ1-5,15,TRBD1,TRBV4-1,-,CASSQGTGLYQPQHF,TGCGCCAGCAGCCAGGGGACAGGGCTTTATCAGCCCCAGCATTTT
TRBJ1-6,15,-,TRBV12-3/TRBV12-4,few,CASSLEGSYNSPLHF,TGTGCCAGCAGTTTAGAGGGGTCCTATAATTCACCCCTCCACTTT
TRBJ1-5,15,TRBD1,TRBV6-1,many,CASSEARDRAQPQHF,TGTGCCAGCAGTGAAGCGAGGGACAGGGCTCAGCCCCAGCATTTT
TRBJ2-4,15,-,TRBV3-1,few,CASSQAVIAKNIQYF,TGTGCCAGCAGCCAAGCGGTTATAGCCAAAAACATTCAGTACTTC
TRBJ2-2,14,-,TRBV24-1,-,CATSDLAGTGELFF,TGTGCCACCAGTGACCTAGCAGGGACCGGGGAGCTGTTTTTT
TRBJ1-5,12,-,TRBV27,many,CASSSTGEPQHF,TGTGCCAGCAGTTCGACCGGGGAGCCCCAGCATTTT